This T cell receptor (beta chain) was identified in a study of T cell repertoires in cytomegalovirus infection. Study-wide background: An indication of both CMV infection and matching HLA type came from public TCR beta signatures.

TCRdb reanalysed the reads using MiXCR and keeps one entry per CDR3 protein. The sample comprises 900,000 to 950,000 distinct CDR3 sequences, approximately 31% of which are singletons, and about an eighth rests with the top ten. The CDR3 spans 16 residues. V was cut by 5 bases and J by 1 base, with 16 bases left in between. Germline V gene sequence: CDR1 MNHEY, CDR2 SVGAGI. Concerning this clonotype itself: Its antigen is not known.

The chain employs TRBV6-5 and TRBJ2-3; the D gene is possibly TRBD2 (5 bases). The specimen comprised cultured CD8+ T cells from PBMCs, sampled from culture after CMV antigen stimulation. This clonotype was obtained from a human donor in good health (CMV status not recorded). Some clones in this sample may be carry-over from other donors' samples. The CDR3: CASSQLVGPGTDTQYF. The CDR3 DNA reads as TGTGCCAGCAGTCAACTAGTCGGCCCTGGCACAGATACGCAGTATTTT.